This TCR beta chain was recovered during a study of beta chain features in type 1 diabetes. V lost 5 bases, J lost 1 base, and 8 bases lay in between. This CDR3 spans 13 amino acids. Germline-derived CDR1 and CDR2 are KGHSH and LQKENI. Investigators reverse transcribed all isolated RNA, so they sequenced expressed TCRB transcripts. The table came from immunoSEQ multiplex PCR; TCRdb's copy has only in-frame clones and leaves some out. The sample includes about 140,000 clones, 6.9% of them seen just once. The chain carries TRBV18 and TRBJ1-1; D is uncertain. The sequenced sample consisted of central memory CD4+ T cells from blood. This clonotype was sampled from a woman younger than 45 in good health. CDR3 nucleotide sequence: TGTGCCAGCTCAGGGCTCGGGAACACTGAAGCTTTCTTT. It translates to CASSGLGNTEAFF.